One and the same sample provided the 6 T cell receptor beta chains below, sequenced in a study of T-cell reconstitution after alpha-beta-depleted transplantation in children. TCRbeta library construction was performed incorporating unique molecular identifiers. Using its own MiXCR run on the PCR reads, TCRdb lists one record per CDR3 protein. The profile shows 440,000 or so distinct CDR3 sequences, 43% of them singletons. Sequenced material: PBMCs, taken before TCRalphabeta/CD19-depleted stem cell transplant. These receptors came from a girl aged 2 to 9 with aplastic anemia, due to receive a stem cell transplant.

The chain employs TRBV7-9 and TRBJ2-1; D not resolved. The length of the CDR3 is 12 residues. Germline CDR1 reads SEHNR; CDR2 reads FQNEAQ (reference sequence). Trimming removed 5 bases from V and 8 bases from J, with 10 bases in between. This chain's CDR3 is CASSLLSDEQFF. The CDR3 bases are TGTGCCAGCAGCCTACTCAGCGATGAGCAGTTCTTC.

This clonotype was seen many times. V is TRBV2 and J is TRBJ2-7; either TRBD1 or TRBD2 may supply D (5 bases each). Between the trimmed V and J ends, which lost 6 bases and 2 bases, there was a span of 11 bases. CDR3 length equals 13 residues. Germline CDR1 reads SNHLY; CDR2 reads FYNNEI. The CDR3 spells CASRGTAAYEQYF. For the CDR3, the DNA is TGTGCCAGCAGGGGGACGGCCGCCTACGAGCAGTACTTC.

The V gene is TRBV6-5, the J gene TRBJ2-1; 8 positions agree with TRBD2. Germline V lookup: CDR1 MNHEY, CDR2 SVGAGI. Trimming at V came to 4 bases and at J to 10 bases, leaving 12 bases not matched to a gene. The CDR3 has 15 amino acids. The CDR3 DNA reads as TGTGCCAGCAGTTCTCCGGGAGGGCCAGGAGAAGAGCAGTTCTTC. This gives the protein CASSSPGGPGEEQFF.

The chain links TRBV20-1 to TRBJ2-3; unclear D gene. CDR3 size: 12 residues. The V gene's germline CDR1 is DFQATT and CDR2 SNEGSKA (reference sequence). The V and J ends lost 5 bases and 3 bases respectively, with 9 bases between them. CDR3 amino acids: CSAGLRTDTQYF. CDR3 nucleotide sequence: TGCAGTGCTGGGCTGCGAACAGATACGCAGTATTTT.

The rearrangement links TRBV28 to TRBJ1-2; D unresolved. V gave up 8 bases and J gave up 5 bases, with 18 bases separating them. The CDR3 consists of 14 residues. The V gene's germline CDR1 is MDHEN and CDR2 SYDVKM. The CDR3 sequence is CASSPEQRIYGYTF. DNA for the CDR3: TGTGCCAGCTCGCCGGAACAGCGAATTTATGGCTACACCTTC.

This chain links TRBV20-1 with TRBJ1-5; D uncertain. Germline V lookup: CDR1 DFQATT, CDR2 SNEGSKA (reference sequence). There are 14 residues in the CDR3. The V gene lost 5 bases and the J gene lost 2 bases, with 13 bases spanning the gap. CDR3 sequence reads: CSAPTGERNQPQHF. CDR3 DNA sequence: TGCAGTGCTCCTACGGGCGAACGCAATCAGCCCCAGCATTTT.